This passage covers 21 T cell receptor beta chains from one sample sequenced in a study of blood T cell repertoires in COVID-19. The repertoire was sequenced with immunoSEQ multiplex PCR; TCRdb's copy has only in-frame clones and lacks some. The sample lists approximately 280,000 clones, roughly 85% occurring once. Input material: PBMCs or T cells enriched from blood (not recorded which). All receptors come from a man aged 40-50 years who had been exposed to COVID-19.

This clone was recorded once. This rearrangement joins TRBV24-1 to TRBJ2-5, with D perhaps TRBD1 (5 bases). The germline gives CDR1 KGHDR, CDR2 SFDVKD. The V end lost 2 bases, the J end lost 4 bases, and 16 bases lay between the germline ends. This CDR3 is 16 amino acids long. CDR3 in amino acids: CATSDSRRGRGETQYF. CDR3 coding DNA: TGTGCCACCAGTGATTCCCGAAGGGGAAGGGGAGAGACCCAGTACTTC.

This chain links TRBV21-1 with TRBJ2-7; no DNA check was done on the table's D call, TRBD1. TRBV21-1 has pseudogene status. The CDR3 has 18 amino acids. The CDR3: CASSKAYKPGTGDYEQYF. The DNA for the CDR3 is TGTGCCAGCAGCAAAGCTTATAAACCCGGGACAGGGGATTACGAGCAGTACTTC.

The chain links TRBV18 to TRBJ1-4; D unclear. The CDR3 has 15 residues. V was trimmed by 2 bases and J by 12 bases, leaving 19 bases between them. Germline V lookup: CDR1 KGHSH, CDR2 LQKENI. This chain's CDR3 is CASSPMREAGRELFF. Written as DNA, the CDR3 is TGTGCCAGCTCACCAATGAGGGAGGCCGGTCGTGAACTGTTTTTT.

This clone was counted ten times or more. The rearrangement joins TRBV5-4 to TRBJ1-2, with TRBD1 as a possible D gene (5 bases). Germline V CDR1 and CDR2: SGHNT, YYREEE (reference sequence). Deletions cut 4 bases from V and 2 bases from J, with 9 bases between. This CDR3 spans 13 amino acids. In nucleotides, the CDR3 is TGTGCCAGCAGCCCGGACACAAACTATGGCTACACCTTC. Its protein product is CASSPDTNYGYTF.

The chain is built from TRBV30 and TRBJ1-6; weak D call: TRBD1 (5 bases). The CDR3 loop spans 12 amino acids. Trimming shortened V by 8 bases and J by 3 bases, and 8 bases separated the two germline ends. The V gene's germline CDR1 is GTSNPN and CDR2 SVGIG (reference sequence). The CDR3 nucleotides read TGTGCCCAAGGGGACTATAATTCACCCCTCCACTTT. This codes for CAQGDYNSPLHF.

Worth noting for this clone: Other DNA sequences in the sample encode the same CDR3. The CDR3 DNA is TGTGCCAGTAGAGGACAAATGAACACTGAAGCTTTCTTT. Protein product: CASRGQMNTEAFF. The chain links TRBV2 to TRBJ1-1, with D perhaps TRBD1 (5 bases). The CDR3 has 13 residues. V was pared by 9 bases and J by 0 bases, with 11 bases between. Germline V gene data show CDR1 as SNHLY and CDR2 as FYNNEI. The full variable domain, with the rest looked up from reference TRBV2 and TRBJ1-1, is EPEVTQTPSHQVTQMGQEVILRCVPISNHLYFYWYRQILGQKVEFLVSFYNNEISEKSEIFDDQFSVERPDGSNFTLKIRSTKLEDSAMYFCASRGQMNTEAFFGQGTRLTVV.

The J gene is TRBJ2-7, the V gene TRBV27; 8 bases line up with TRBD1. CDR3 length: 14 residues. J was trimmed by 6 bases and V by 8 bases; bases with no gene match: 12. The germline gives CDR1 MNHEY, CDR2 SMNVEV (reference sequence). CDR3 coding DNA: TGTGCCAGCGCAAAACAGGGGGGTAGGTTCGAGCAGTACTTC. It specifies CASAKQGGRFEQYF.

The rearrangement links TRBV11-2 to TRBJ2-7, with 7 bases that match TRBD1. Germline loops: CDR1 SGHAT, CDR2 FQNNGV. Trimming cost V 6 bases and J 5 bases; bases outside gene matches: 10. CDR3 length: 14 amino acids. The CDR3 sequence is CASRQIWTGDEQYF. For the CDR3, the DNA is TGTGCCAGCAGGCAAATCTGGACAGGTGACGAGCAGTACTTC.

The chain has TRBV6-5 and TRBJ2-2; TRBD1 aligns across 7 bases. Per germline, CDR1 MNHEY and CDR2 SVGAGI. The ends lost 2 bases at V and 7 bases at J; junction bases unmatched: 4. The CDR3 totals 14 residues. CDR3 in DNA: TGTGCCAGCAGTTACGACAGGGTGGGCGGGGAGCTGTTTTTT. It yields the protein CASSYDRVGGELFF.

The chain uses TRBV2 and TRBJ1-5, with 7 bases fitting TRBD1. The V gene's germline CDR1 is SNHLY and CDR2 FYNNEI. The CDR3 spans 14 residues. J lost 6 bases, V lost 6 bases, and 8 bases had no gene match. The CDR3 sequence: CASSLTGNPQPQHF. The CDR3 coding sequence is TGTGCCAGCAGCCTGACAGGGAACCCTCAGCCCCAGCATTTT.

V gene TRBV19 combines with J gene TRBJ1-5, with 10 positions matching TRBD1. The CDR3 extends over 16 amino acids. V lost 1 base, J lost 12 bases, and 12 bases stayed unmatched. Germline values: CDR1 LNHDA, CDR2 SQIVND (reference sequence). DNA of the CDR3: TGTGCCAGTAGTATAGGCGGGACAGGGGTCATGAGGCGCCAGCATTTT. Translating it yields CASSIGGTGVMRRQHF.

The genes are TRBV27 and TRBJ2-3; perhaps TRBD1 as D (6 bases). The CDR3 has 14 amino acids. V lost 8 bases to trimming and J lost 2 bases, with 14 bases between them. Germline CDR1 and CDR2: MNHEY and SMNVEV (reference sequence). CDR3 amino acids: CASGYRDTTDTQYF. The CDR3 DNA reads as TGTGCCAGCGGTTACAGGGATACCACAGATACGCAGTATTTT.

In DNA, the CDR3 is TGTGCCAGTAGTTCTCCGGGACTCTTAAGGGGGGAGCTGTTTTTT. Residues: CASSSPGLLRGELFF. The gene calls are TRBV19 and TRBJ2-2; possible D gene TRBD2, 6 bases. Germline V lookup: CDR1 LNHDA, CDR2 SQIVND (reference sequence). CDR3 length: 15 residues. Trimming cost V 5 bases and J 8 bases, with 18 bases left between them.

The chain uses TRBV6-5 and TRBJ2-5, with 10 bases fitting TRBD2. Germline trimming cut 7 bases from V and 5 bases from J; bases unmatched to any gene: 7. The CDR3 runs to 14 residues. Germline CDR1 is MNHEY and CDR2 is SVGAGI. CDR3 nucleotides: TGTGCCAGCACGGTGGCTAGCGGGAGTGAGACCCAGTACTTC. It codes for CASTVASGSETQYF.

The chain combines TRBV5-1 with TRBJ2-2; TRBD1 matches 10 bases. The CDR3 is 16 residues long. V lost 4 bases, J lost 5 bases, and 8 bases stayed unmatched. Germline V gene data show CDR1 as SGHRS and CDR2 as YFSETQ. The CDR3 here is CASSPLPGQGTGELFF. DNA of the CDR3: TGCGCCAGCAGCCCCCTACCGGGACAGGGGACCGGGGAGCTGTTTTTT.

The chain links TRBV7-2 to TRBJ2-7; 7 bases map to TRBD2. After removal of 1 base from V and 6 bases from J, the junction contained 6 bases not matched to a gene. The length of the CDR3 is 14 residues. The germline gives CDR1 SGHTA, CDR2 FQGNSA. The CDR3, as DNA: TGTGCCAGCAGCTTAGTCTCCGGGGGGATCGAGCAGTACTTC. Its protein is CASSLVSGGIEQYF.

The genes are TRBV18 and TRBJ1-1; D possibly corresponds to TRBD1 (5 bases). Germline CDR1 KGHSH, CDR2 LQKENI. V was shortened by 2 bases and J by 7 bases, with 11 bases between the two germline ends. The CDR3 covers 13 residues. The CDR3 here is CASSPGTQGEAFF. The CDR3 DNA follows: TGTGCCAGCTCACCAGGTACGCAGGGTGAAGCTTTCTTT.

The chain couples TRBV30 to TRBJ1-5; 11 bases are shared with TRBD1. Trimming removed 2 bases from V and 6 bases from J; junction bases left unmatched: 3. Germline CDR1 GTSNPN, CDR2 SVGIG (reference sequence). This CDR3 contains 14 residues. The chain's CDR3 is CAWSIGTGGQPQHF. CDR3 DNA sequence: TGTGCCTGGAGTATCGGGACAGGGGGTCAGCCCCAGCATTTT.

The DNA for the CDR3 is TGTGCCAGCTCATCAGAAAATTCACCCCTCCACTTT. Translating it yields CASSSENSPLHF. The chain has TRBV18 and TRBJ1-6, with D unclear. The V end lost 5 bases, the J end lost 7 bases, and 6 bases lay between the germline ends. The V gene's germline CDR1 is KGHSH and CDR2 LQKENI. The CDR3 has 12 amino acids.

The chain links TRBV30 to TRBJ2-5; D unclear. Trimming cost V 1 base and J 1 base, with 7 bases left between them. The CDR3 consists of 13 residues. Germline V gene data show CDR1 as GTSNPN and CDR2 as SVGIG (reference sequence). As DNA, the CDR3 is TGTGCCTGGAGTGCCGGGTCCCAAGAGACCCAGTACTTC. It specifies CAWSAGSQETQYF.

The CDR3 is CASSQTTGRQFF. The CDR3, as DNA: TGCGCCAGCAGCCAAACGACAGGGAGGCAGTTCTTC. V and J are TRBV4-1 and TRBJ2-1, with TRBD1 matching 7 bases. CDR1 MGHRA and CDR2 YSYEKL come from the germline V gene. The CDR3 consists of 12 residues. After removal of 2 bases from V and 12 bases from J, the junction contained 4 bases not matched to a gene.